Listed below are T cell receptor beta chains from one sample, sequenced in a study of control samples from healthy donors and cancer patients. Assay: immunoSEQ multiplex PCR; the TCRdb copy retains only in-frame clones and omits some. The table shows roughly 49,000 clones, with 88% occurring only once. The sequenced sample consisted of PBMCs. The receptor set was obtained from a man in his forties or fifties with head and neck cancer. Each CDR3 is given with its conserved first and last residue. A D gene is named only where the DNA matches it firmly. Some rows have no size entry. The others give once, few or many, or a class for an expanded clone.

j_call: TRBJ1-5
d_call: TRBD1
v_call: TRBV19
clone_size: .
cdr3_nt: TGTGCCAGTAGTATCGGTGGCGGACAGGGGTGGGATCAGCCCCAGCATTTT
cdr3_aa: CASSIGGGQGWDQPQHF

j_call: TRBJ1-3
d_call: .
v_call: TRBV3-1/TRBV3-2
clone_size: .
cdr3_nt: TGTGCCAGCGGAACAGACGGAAACACCATATATTTT
cdr3_aa: CASGTDGNTIYF

j_call: TRBJ2-1
d_call: .
v_call: TRBV6-1
clone_size: .
cdr3_nt: TGTGCCAGCAGTGAGGGCCCGTACAATGAGCAGTTCTTC
cdr3_aa: CASSEGPYNEQFF

j_call: TRBJ1-2
d_call: .
v_call: TRBV29-1
clone_size: once
cdr3_nt: TGCAGCGTTGAAGGGCAGAGCGGCTATGGCTACACCTTC
cdr3_aa: CSVEGQSGYGYTF

j_call: TRBJ1-6
d_call: .
v_call: TRBV11-3
clone_size: .
cdr3_nt: TGTGCCAGCAGCGCCGGAGGGGTAGGTTCACCCCTCCACTTT
cdr3_aa: CASSAGGVGSPLHF

j_call: TRBJ2-5
d_call: TRBD1
v_call: TRBV4-3
clone_size: .
cdr3_nt: TGCGCCAGCAGCCAAGATCTTACGACAGGGGAACACGAAGAGACCCAGTACTTC
cdr3_aa: CASSQDLTTGEHEETQYF

j_call: TRBJ2-7
d_call: TRBD1
v_call: TRBV4-1
clone_size: .
cdr3_nt: TGCGCCAGCAGCCAAGGACAGGGGGGCTCCTACGAGCAGTACTTC
cdr3_aa: CASSQGQGGSYEQYF

j_call: TRBJ2-2
d_call: TRBD2
v_call: TRBV10-2
clone_size: .
cdr3_nt: TGCGCCAGCTCAAGCGGGAGGTCAACCGGGGAGCTGTTTTTT
cdr3_aa: CASSSGRSTGELFF

j_call: TRBJ2-7
d_call: .
v_call: TRBV7-6
clone_size: .
cdr3_nt: TGTGCCAGCAGCTTTGGCGGCACGGACGAGCAGTACTTC
cdr3_aa: CASSFGGTDEQYF

j_call: TRBJ2-7
d_call: .
v_call: TRBV19
clone_size: .
cdr3_nt: TGTGCCAGTAGCGCCCAGCGGGTGGCCTACGAGCAGTACTTC
cdr3_aa: CASSAQRVAYEQYF

j_call: TRBJ1-3
d_call: .
v_call: TRBV7-2
clone_size: few
cdr3_nt: TGTGCCAGCAGCCCTCCCGGCTCTGGAAACACCATATATTTT
cdr3_aa: CASSPPGSGNTIYF

j_call: TRBJ2-3
d_call: TRBD2
v_call: TRBV19
clone_size: .
cdr3_nt: TGTGCCAGTAGTGCAGAGAGACTAGCGGTCCCAGATACGCAGTATTTT
cdr3_aa: CASSAERLAVPDTQYF

j_call: TRBJ2-6
d_call: .
v_call: TRBV3-1/TRBV3-2
clone_size: .
cdr3_nt: TGTGCCAGCAGCCAAGGAGGCTCTGGGGCCAACGTCCTGACTTTC
cdr3_aa: CASSQGGSGANVLTF

j_call: TRBJ1-6
d_call: .
v_call: TRBV28
clone_size: .
cdr3_nt: TGTGCCAGCAGTTCGGGTTCACCCCTCCACTTT
cdr3_aa: CASSSGSPLHF

j_call: TRBJ2-7
d_call: .
v_call: TRBV5-4
clone_size: .
cdr3_nt: TGTGCCAGCAGCTTTAGAGTTACGGGGTCCTACGAGCAGTACTTC
cdr3_aa: CASSFRVTGSYEQYF

j_call: TRBJ1-5
d_call: .
v_call: TRBV15
clone_size: .
cdr3_nt: TGTGCCACCAGCAGAGAATTCGGAGGGAAGCCCCAGCATTTT
cdr3_aa: CATSREFGGKPQHF

j_call: TRBJ2-7
d_call: .
v_call: TRBV7-6
clone_size: .
cdr3_nt: TGTGCCAGCAGCTTAGAGCAGGGATACGAGCAGTACTTC
cdr3_aa: CASSLEQGYEQYF

j_call: TRBJ2-7
d_call: .
v_call: TRBV27
clone_size: .
cdr3_nt: TGTGCCAGCAGGGGGATCACAGGGGGGGCCTACGAGCAGTACTTC
cdr3_aa: CASRGITGGAYEQYF

j_call: TRBJ1-5
d_call: .
v_call: TRBV2
clone_size: .
cdr3_nt: TGTGCCAGCAGTGAGGTCAGAGGAAGTCAGCCCCAGCATTTT
cdr3_aa: CASSEVRGSQPQHF

j_call: TRBJ1-6
d_call: .
v_call: TRBV6-5
clone_size: .
cdr3_nt: TGTGCCAGCAGTTACGGGGGGTTGAGGGATTCACCCCTCCACTTT
cdr3_aa: CASSYGGLRDSPLHF

j_call: TRBJ2-1
d_call: TRBD2
v_call: TRBV28
clone_size: .
cdr3_nt: TGTGCCAGCAGTTTAACTAGCGGGAGGGGAAATGAGCAGTTCTTC
cdr3_aa: CASSLTSGRGNEQFF

j_call: TRBJ2-1
d_call: .
v_call: TRBV2
clone_size: .
cdr3_nt: TGTGCCAGCAGTGACTCCGATGGACAGCAGTTCTTC
cdr3_aa: CASSDSDGQQFF